Presented here are 21 T cell receptor beta chains from one specimen sequenced in a study of spatial heterogeneity in lung cancer (dated by TCRdb to between 2018 and 2020). The time point label, as the study defines it: blood at routine non-recurrence follow-up after resection. For TCR sequencing, whole RNA was extracted from tumor and nontumor lung tissue, or from cryopreserved PBMC samples, and no cell sorting was done. Library method: 5' RACE. TCRdb lists the instrument as NextSeq 500. The public reads were reprocessed in TCRdb via fastp at Q25 and MiXCR, keeping in-frame beta chains. One record per CDR3 amino acid sequence lists the most common genes and DNA. This sample holds some 54,000 distinct CDR3 sequences; about 7.4% were observed only once. About a third of the sample goes to the ten largest clones. Sequencing was performed on PBMCs, taken at follow-up. The receptors originated from a female donor with early-stage non-small cell lung cancer.

This clonotype was seen only a few times. The chain uses TRBV11-3 and TRBJ2-7; tentative D call: TRBD2 (5 bases). Trimming removed 2 bases at V and 2 bases at J, with 7 bases between. Germline V gene lookup returns CDR1 SGHNT and CDR2 YENEEA. This CDR3 spans 13 amino acids. CDR3 DNA sequence: TGTGCCAGCAGCTTAACTAGGACCTACGAGCAGTACTTC. This gives the protein CASSLTRTYEQYF.

This sequence joins TRBV16 and TRBJ1-5, with TRBD1 matching 7 bases. The CDR3 sequence is 20 residues long. V was clipped by 5 bases and J by 4 bases; unmatched bases: 23. CDR1 and CDR2 (germline): KGHSY, FQNENV. The CDR3 loop reads CASSFPRDRGGVNGNQPQHF. For the CDR3, the DNA is TGTGCCAGCAGCTTCCCTCGAGACAGAGGGGGCGTAAATGGGAATCAGCCCCAGCATTTT.

J is TRBJ2-1 and V is TRBV24-1; D may be TRBD1 (6 bases). Trimming stripped 5 bases from V and 0 bases from J, with 13 bases between. Germline V gives CDR1 KGHDR, CDR2 SFDVKD. CDR3 length equals 16 residues. The CDR3 region has the DNA TGTGCCACCAGTGGTCGGACAGCCAGCTCCTACAATGAGCAGTTCTTC. This gives the protein CATSGRTASSYNEQFF.

The chain uses TRBV20-1 and TRBJ2-3; D is possibly TRBD1 (5 bases). Germline V gene data show CDR1 as DFQATT and CDR2 as SNEGSKA (reference sequence). This CDR3 contains 15 residues. The V and J ends lost 8 bases and 0 bases respectively, with 18 bases between them. The DNA for the CDR3 is TGCAGTCCAAGGCCAGGGCCCTCTAGCACAGATACGCAGTATTTT. Amino acids: CSPRPGPSSTDTQYF.

There are many counts of this clonotype. The chain employs TRBV28 and TRBJ1-5, with a weak D call TRBD1 (6 bases). Between the trimmed V and J ends, which lost 3 bases and 7 bases, there was a span of 16 bases. The CDR3 covers 15 residues. Looked up from germline, CDR1 is MDHEN and CDR2 is SYDVKM. CDR3 nucleotide sequence: TGTGCCAGCAGTTTTTCCGGGGGCGGGGAGCAGCCCCAGCATTTT. It is translated as CASSFSGGGEQPQHF.

This chain joins TRBV5-1 and TRBJ2-5; 13 positions agree with TRBD2. With 5 bases clipped from V and 2 bases from J, the junction kept 3 bases outside the gene matches. The CDR3 spans 15 residues. Germline CDR1 reads SGHRS; CDR2 reads YFSETQ. CDR3 nucleotides: TGCGCCAGCAGAGGGACTAGCGGGGCTCAAGAGACCCAGTACTTC. It translates to CASRGTSGAQETQYF.

The table lists this clonotype with many counts. The chain links TRBV7-9 to TRBJ2-2, with TRBD2 matching 7 bases. Germline-derived CDR1 and CDR2 are SEHNR and FQNEAQ (reference sequence). Unmatched junction bases numbered 9, after V lost 7 bases and J lost 1 base. This CDR3 contains 16 residues. The CDR3 coding sequence is TGTGCCAGCATCGAGTCCCTAGCGGTGAACACCGGGGAGCTGTTTTTT. This sequence encodes CASIESLAVNTGELFF.

This chain uses TRBV10-3 with TRBJ2-7; D possibly uses TRBD1 or TRBD2 (5 bases each). Germline loops: CDR1 ENHRY, CDR2 SYGVKD. V lost 6 bases to trimming and J lost 3 bases, with 6 bases between them. The length of the CDR3 is 11 residues. The CDR3 here is CAIRGDYEQYF. The CDR3 DNA sequence: TGTGCCATCAGGGGGGACTACGAGCAGTACTTC.

At least ten counts were recorded for this clonotype. The chain uses TRBV29-1 and TRBJ2-1; tentative D call: TRBD1 (6 bases). Germline V gene lookup returns CDR1 SQVTM and CDR2 ANQGSEA. This CDR3 spans 15 amino acids. V was shortened by 2 bases and J by 7 bases, with 18 bases between the two germline ends. Here the CDR3 reads CSVEPQDRIGNEQFF. As DNA, the CDR3 is TGCAGCGTTGAACCCCAAGACAGGATAGGAAATGAGCAGTTCTTC.

This clonotype appeared many times. This chain links TRBV20-1 with TRBJ2-7; possible D gene TRBD1, 7 bases. The CDR3 sequence is 12 residues long. Trimming removed 6 bases at V and 5 bases at J, with 14 bases between. CDR1 and CDR2 from the germline V gene are DFQATT and SNEGSKA (reference sequence). CDR3 protein: CSAPDREDEQYF. CDR3 nucleotides: TGCAGTGCGCCCGACAGGGAGGACGAGCAGTACTTC.

This clonotype was seen only a few times. The chain couples TRBV18 to TRBJ2-7; D is possibly TRBD1 (6 bases). Germline CDR1 reads KGHSH; CDR2 reads LQKENI. This CDR3 is built from 14 residues. The ends were cut back, 2 bases at V and 5 bases at J, with 13 bases in the middle. This CDR3 reads CASSPRDIVHEQYF. CDR3 nucleotides: TGTGCCAGCTCACCAAGGGACATCGTACACGAGCAGTACTTC.

This clonotype was recorded at least ten times. This chain uses TRBV7-8 with TRBJ2-3; 8 nucleotides align to TRBD1. J was trimmed by 3 bases and V by 8 bases; bases with no gene match: 7. CDR1 and CDR2 (germline): SGHVS, FQNEAQ. This CDR3 region has 14 residues. CDR3 nucleotides: TGTGCCAGCGACTTAGACAGGGGAACAGATACGCAGTATTTT. It encodes CASDLDRGTDTQYF.

This clonotype appeared many times. V is TRBV27 and J is TRBJ2-3, with TRBD1 identical over 9 bases. The V segment lost 8 bases and the J segment 5 bases; nucleotides outside the gene matches: 8. In germline, CDR1 is MNHEY, CDR2 SMNVEV (reference sequence). The CDR3 loop spans 14 amino acids. The CDR3 protein is CASGLQGAGDTQYF. The CDR3 DNA reads TGTGCCAGCGGATTACAGGGGGCGGGAGATACGCAGTATTTT.

The genes are TRBV28 and TRBJ2-1; 10 bases are a match to TRBD1. CDR3 size: 16 residues. J lost 4 bases, V lost 4 bases, and 7 bases had no gene match. Germline V gives CDR1 MDHEN, CDR2 SYDVKM. The CDR3 bases are TGTGCCAGCAGTTCAGTGGACAGGGGGTTATACAATGAGCAGTTCTTC. Its protein product is CASSSVDRGLYNEQFF.

This chain uses TRBV20-1 with TRBJ2-3; weak D call: TRBD2 (6 bases). CDR3 length equals 15 residues. In germline, CDR1 is DFQATT, CDR2 SNEGSKA (reference sequence). V lost 6 bases and J 3 bases, leaving 19 bases between the germline ends. CDR3 sequence: CSAIWVADPTDTQYF. For the CDR3, the DNA is TGCAGTGCCATTTGGGTAGCGGATCCTACAGATACGCAGTATTTT.

This clonotype occurred many times. V and J are TRBV12-3 or TRBV12-4 and TRBJ2-7; D perhaps matches TRBD2 (6 bases). V shed 6 bases and J shed 6 bases, with 18 bases lying between them. This CDR3 has 14 residues. The CDR3 protein is CASSASGRRVEQYF. CDR3 sequence (DNA): TGTGCCAGCAGCGCGAGTGGGAGGAGGGTCGAGCAGTACTTC.

In its sample, this clonotype was seen many times. The CDR3 protein is CASSAGTSGDILNTGELFF. For the CDR3, the DNA is TGTGCCAGCAGCGCCGGGACTAGCGGGGACATACTCAACACCGGGGAGCTGTTTTTT. The genes are TRBV9 and TRBJ2-2; 13 nucleotides match TRBD2. Losses at the gene ends were 3 bases for V and 2 bases for J; bases not matched to a gene: 10. The germline V gene encodes CDR1 SGDLS and CDR2 YYNGEE. The CDR3 covers 19 residues.

The J gene is TRBJ1-5, the V gene TRBV18, with 7 positions matching TRBD1. The CDR3 sequence is 16 residues long. From germline, CDR1 is KGHSH and CDR2 LQKENI. V lost 6 bases, J lost 7 bases, and 15 bases stayed unmatched. The chain's CDR3 is CASSKNPQGTRQPQHF. In DNA, the CDR3 is TGTGCCAGCTCCAAGAATCCACAGGGGACAAGGCAGCCCCAGCATTTT.

This clonotype was recorded many times. The chain carries TRBV7-8 and TRBJ2-5; the match to TRBD2 covers 12 bases. The CDR3 spans 17 residues. Unmatched junction bases numbered 8, after V lost 1 base and J lost 5 bases. CDR1 SGHVS and CDR2 FQNEAQ come from the germline V gene. CDR3 region: CASSLGLAGATRETQYF. The CDR3, as DNA: TGTGCCAGCAGCTTAGGACTAGCGGGGGCCACGAGGGAGACCCAGTACTTC.

This clonotype was observed a few times. The V gene is TRBV5-1, the J gene TRBJ1-1, with 8 positions matching TRBD1. Germline V gives CDR1 SGHRS, CDR2 YFSETQ. V shed 1 base, J shed 1 base, and the junction held 3 bases outside the gene matches. CDR3 length: 15 amino acids. CDR3: CASSLQTGENTEAFF. In nucleotides, the CDR3 is TGCGCCAGCAGCTTGCAGACAGGGGAGAACACTGAAGCTTTCTTT.

This clonotype has ten or more counts. The genes are TRBV6-1 and TRBJ1-2; a weak D match, TRBD1 (6 bases). V was shortened by 8 bases and J by 8 bases, with 15 bases between the two germline ends. The CDR3 is made up of 12 amino acids. Germline V gene sequence: CDR1 MNHNS, CDR2 SASEGT. The CDR3 DNA sequence: TGTGCCAGCCGGGACATGCCTTTGGGCTACACCTTC. This encodes CASRDMPLGYTF.